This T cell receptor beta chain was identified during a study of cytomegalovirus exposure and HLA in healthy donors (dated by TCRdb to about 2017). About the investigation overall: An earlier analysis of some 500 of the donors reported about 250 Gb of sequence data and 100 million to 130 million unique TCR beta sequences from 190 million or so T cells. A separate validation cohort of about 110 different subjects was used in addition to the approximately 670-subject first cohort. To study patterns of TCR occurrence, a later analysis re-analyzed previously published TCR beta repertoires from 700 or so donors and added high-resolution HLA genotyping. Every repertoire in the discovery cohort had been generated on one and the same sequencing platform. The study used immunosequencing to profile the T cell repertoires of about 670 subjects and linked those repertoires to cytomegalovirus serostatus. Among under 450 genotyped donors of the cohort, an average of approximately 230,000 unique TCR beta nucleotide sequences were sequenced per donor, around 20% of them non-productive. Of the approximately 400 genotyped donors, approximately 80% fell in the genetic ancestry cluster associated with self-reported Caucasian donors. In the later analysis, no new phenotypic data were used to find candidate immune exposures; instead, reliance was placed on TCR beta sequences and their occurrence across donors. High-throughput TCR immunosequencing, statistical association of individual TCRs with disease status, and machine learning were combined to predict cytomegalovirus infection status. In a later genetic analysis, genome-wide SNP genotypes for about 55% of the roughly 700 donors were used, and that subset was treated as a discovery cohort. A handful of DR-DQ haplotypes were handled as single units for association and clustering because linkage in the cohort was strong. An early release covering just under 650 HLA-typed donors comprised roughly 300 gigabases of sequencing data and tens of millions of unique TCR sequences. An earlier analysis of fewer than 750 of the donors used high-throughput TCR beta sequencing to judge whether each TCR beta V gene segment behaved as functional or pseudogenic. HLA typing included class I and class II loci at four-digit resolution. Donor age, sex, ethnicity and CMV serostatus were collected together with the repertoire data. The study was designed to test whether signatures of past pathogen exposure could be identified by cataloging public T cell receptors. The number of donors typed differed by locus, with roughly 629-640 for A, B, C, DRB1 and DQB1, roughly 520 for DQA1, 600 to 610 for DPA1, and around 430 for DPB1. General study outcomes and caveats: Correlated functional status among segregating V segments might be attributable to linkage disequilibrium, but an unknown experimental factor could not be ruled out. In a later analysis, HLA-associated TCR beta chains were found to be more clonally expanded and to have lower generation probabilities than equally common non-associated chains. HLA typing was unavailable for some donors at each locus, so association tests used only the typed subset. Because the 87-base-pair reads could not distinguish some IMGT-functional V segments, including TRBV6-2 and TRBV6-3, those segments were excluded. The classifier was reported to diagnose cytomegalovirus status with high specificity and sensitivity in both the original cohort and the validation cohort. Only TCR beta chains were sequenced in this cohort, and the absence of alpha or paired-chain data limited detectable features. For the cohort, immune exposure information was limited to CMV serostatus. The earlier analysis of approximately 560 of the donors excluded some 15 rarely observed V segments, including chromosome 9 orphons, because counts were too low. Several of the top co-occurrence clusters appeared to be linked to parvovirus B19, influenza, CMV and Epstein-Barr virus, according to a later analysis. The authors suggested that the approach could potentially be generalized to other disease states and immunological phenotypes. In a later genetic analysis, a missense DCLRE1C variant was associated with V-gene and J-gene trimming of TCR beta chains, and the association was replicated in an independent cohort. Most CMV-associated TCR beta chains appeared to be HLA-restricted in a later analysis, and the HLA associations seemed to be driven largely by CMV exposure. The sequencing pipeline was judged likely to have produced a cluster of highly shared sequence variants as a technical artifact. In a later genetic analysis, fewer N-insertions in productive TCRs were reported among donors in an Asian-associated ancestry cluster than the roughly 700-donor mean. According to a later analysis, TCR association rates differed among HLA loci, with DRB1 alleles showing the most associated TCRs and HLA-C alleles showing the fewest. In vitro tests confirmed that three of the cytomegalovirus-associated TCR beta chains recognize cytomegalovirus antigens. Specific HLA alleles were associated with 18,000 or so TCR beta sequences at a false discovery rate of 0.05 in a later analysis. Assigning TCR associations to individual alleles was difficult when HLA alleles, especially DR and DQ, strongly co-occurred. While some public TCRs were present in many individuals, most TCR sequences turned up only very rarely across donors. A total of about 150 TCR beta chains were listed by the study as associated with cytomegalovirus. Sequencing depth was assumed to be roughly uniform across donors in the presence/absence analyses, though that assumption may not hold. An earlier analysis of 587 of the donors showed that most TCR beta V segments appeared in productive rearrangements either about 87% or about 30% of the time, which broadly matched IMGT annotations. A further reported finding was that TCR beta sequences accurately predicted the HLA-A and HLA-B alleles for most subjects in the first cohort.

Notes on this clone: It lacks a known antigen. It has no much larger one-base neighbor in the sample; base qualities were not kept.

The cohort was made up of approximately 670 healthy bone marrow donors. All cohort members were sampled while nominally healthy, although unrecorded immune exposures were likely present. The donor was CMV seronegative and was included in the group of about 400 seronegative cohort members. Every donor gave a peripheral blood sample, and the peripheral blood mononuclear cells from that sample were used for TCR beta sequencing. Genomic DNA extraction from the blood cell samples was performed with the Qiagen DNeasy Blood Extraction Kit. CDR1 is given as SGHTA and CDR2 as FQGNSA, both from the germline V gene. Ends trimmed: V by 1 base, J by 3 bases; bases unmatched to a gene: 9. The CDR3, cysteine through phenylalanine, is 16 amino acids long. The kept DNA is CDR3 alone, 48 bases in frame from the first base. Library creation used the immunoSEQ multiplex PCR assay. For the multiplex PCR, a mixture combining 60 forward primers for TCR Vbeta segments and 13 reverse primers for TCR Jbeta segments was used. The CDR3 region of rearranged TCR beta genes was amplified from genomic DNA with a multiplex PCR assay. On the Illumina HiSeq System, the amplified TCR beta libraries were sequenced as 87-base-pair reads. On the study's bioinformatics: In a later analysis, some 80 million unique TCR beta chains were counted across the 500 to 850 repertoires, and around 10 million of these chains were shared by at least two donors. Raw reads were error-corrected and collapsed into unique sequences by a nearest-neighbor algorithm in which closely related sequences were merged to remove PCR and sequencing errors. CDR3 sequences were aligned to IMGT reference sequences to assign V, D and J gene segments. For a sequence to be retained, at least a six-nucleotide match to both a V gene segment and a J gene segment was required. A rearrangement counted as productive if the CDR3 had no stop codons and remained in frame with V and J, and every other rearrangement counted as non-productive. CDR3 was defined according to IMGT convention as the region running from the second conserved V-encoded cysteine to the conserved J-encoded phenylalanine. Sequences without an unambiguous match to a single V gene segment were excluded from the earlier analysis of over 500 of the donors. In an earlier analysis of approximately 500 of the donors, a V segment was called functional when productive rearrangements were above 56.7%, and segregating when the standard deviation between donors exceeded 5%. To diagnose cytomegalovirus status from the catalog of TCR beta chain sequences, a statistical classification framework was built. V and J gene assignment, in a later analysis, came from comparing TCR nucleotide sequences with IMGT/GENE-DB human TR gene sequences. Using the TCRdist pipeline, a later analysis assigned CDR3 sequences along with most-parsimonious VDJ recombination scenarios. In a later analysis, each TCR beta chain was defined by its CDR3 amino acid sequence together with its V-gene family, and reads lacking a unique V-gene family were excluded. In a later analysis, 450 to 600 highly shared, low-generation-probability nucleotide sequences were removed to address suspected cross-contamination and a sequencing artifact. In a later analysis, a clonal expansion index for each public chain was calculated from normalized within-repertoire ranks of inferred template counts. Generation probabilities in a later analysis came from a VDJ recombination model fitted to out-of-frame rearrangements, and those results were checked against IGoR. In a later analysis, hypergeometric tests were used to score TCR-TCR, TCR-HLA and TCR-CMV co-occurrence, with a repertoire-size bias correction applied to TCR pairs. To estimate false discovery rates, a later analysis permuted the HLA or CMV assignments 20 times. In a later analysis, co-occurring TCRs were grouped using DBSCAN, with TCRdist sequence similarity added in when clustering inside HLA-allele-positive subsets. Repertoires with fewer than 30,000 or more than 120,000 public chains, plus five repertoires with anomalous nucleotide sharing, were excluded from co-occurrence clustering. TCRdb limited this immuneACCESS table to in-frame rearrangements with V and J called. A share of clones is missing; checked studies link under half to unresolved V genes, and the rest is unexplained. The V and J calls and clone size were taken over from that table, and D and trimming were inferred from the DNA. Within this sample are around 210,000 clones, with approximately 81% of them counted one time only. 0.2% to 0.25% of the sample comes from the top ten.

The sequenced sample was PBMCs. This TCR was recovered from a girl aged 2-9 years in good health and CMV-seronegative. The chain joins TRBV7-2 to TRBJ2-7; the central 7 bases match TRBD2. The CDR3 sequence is CASSLDWLAGLYEQYF. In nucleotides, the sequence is TGTGCCAGCAGCTTAGACTGGTTAGCGGGCCTCTACGAGCAGTACTTC.